This TCR beta chain was recovered during a study of beta chain features in type 1 diabetes. Findings of the study overall: Moderate yet significant TCRB CDR3 shortening was seen in Type 1 diabetes patients in all four CD4+ subsets.

Germline V CDR1 and CDR2: LGHNA, YNFKEQ. The V gene lost 1 base and the J gene lost 4 bases, with 12 bases spanning the gap. This CDR3 is 15 amino acids long. Expressed TCRB transcripts were sequenced, since all the RNA that had been isolated was reverse transcribed. Produced via immunoSEQ multiplex PCR; TCRdb's table is partial and in-frame only. The sample holds 140,000 or so clones, more than 10% seen once. This clone was counted only a few times. The target antigen is unknown. Sequenced sample: central memory CD4+ T cells from blood. The sequence came from a man aged 18 to 30 with type 1 diabetes. V usage is TRBV4-2 and J usage is TRBJ2-3, with no clear D. The CDR3 nucleotides are TGTGCCAGCAGCCAAGCTGTCAAGAACGCAGATACGCAGTATTTT. Translating gives CASSQAVKNADTQYF.